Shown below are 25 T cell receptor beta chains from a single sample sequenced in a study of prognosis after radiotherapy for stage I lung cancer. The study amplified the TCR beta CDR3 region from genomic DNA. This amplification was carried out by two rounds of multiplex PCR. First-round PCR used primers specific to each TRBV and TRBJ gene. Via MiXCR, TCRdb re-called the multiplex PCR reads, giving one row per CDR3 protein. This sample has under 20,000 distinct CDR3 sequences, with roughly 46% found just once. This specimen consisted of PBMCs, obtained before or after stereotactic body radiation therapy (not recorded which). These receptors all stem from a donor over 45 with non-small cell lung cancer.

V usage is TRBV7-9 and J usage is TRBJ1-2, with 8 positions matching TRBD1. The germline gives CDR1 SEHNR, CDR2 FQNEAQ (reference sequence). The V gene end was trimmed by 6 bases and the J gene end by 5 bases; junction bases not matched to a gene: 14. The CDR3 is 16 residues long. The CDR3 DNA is TGTGCCAGCAGAAAAACAGGGGGTACCTCCTCATATGGCTACACCTTC. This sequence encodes CASRKTGGTSSYGYTF.

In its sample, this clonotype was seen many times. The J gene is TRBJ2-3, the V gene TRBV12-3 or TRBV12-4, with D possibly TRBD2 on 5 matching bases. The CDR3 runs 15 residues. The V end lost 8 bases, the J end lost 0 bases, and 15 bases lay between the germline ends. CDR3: CASLPYGESTDTQYF. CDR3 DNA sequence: TGTGCCAGCCTCCCGTATGGGGAGAGCACAGATACGCAGTATTTT.

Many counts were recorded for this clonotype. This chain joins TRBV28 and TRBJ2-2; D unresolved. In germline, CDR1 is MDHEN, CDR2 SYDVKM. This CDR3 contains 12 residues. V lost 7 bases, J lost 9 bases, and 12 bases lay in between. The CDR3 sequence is CASNDGPRELFF. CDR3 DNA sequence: TGTGCCAGCAACGACGGGCCCAGGGAGCTGTTTTTT.

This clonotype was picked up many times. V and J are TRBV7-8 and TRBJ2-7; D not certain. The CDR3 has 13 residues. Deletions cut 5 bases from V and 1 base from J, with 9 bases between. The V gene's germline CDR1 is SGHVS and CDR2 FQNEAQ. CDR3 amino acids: CASSPSRSYEQYF. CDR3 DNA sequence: TGTGCCAGCAGCCCCTCCCGGTCCTACGAGCAGTACTTC.

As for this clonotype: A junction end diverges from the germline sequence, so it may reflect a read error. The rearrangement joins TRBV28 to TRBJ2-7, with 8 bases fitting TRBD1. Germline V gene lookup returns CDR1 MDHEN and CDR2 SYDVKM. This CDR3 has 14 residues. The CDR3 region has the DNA TGTGCCAGCCATGCGACAGGGGAAGGTTACGAGAAGTACTTC. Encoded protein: CASHATGEGYEKYF.

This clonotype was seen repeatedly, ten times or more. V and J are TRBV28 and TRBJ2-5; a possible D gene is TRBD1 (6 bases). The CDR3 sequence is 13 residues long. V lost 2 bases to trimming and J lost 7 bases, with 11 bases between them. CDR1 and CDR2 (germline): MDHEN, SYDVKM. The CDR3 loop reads CASSLEGGRTQYF. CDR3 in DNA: TGTGCCAGCAGTTTAGAAGGGGGACGGACCCAGTACTTC. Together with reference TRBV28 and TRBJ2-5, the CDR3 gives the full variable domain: DVKVTQSSRYLVKRTGEKVFLECVQDMDHENMFWYRQDPGLGLRLIYFSYDVKMKEKGDIPEGYSVSREKKERFSLILESASTNQTSMYLCASSLEGGRTQYFGPGTRLLVL.

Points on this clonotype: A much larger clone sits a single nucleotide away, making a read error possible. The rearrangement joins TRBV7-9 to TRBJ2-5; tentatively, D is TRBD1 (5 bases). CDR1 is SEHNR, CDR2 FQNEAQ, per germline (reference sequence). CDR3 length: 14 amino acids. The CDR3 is CASSPRQPRENQYF. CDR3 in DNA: TGTGCCAGCAGTCCGCGACAGCCGAGAGAGAACCAGTACTTC.

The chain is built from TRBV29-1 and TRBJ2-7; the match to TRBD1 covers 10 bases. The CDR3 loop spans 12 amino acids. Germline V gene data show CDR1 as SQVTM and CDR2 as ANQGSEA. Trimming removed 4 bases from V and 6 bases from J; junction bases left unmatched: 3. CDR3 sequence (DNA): TGCAGCGTTGGACAGGGGGCTGGCGAGCAGTACTTC. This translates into CSVGQGAGEQYF.

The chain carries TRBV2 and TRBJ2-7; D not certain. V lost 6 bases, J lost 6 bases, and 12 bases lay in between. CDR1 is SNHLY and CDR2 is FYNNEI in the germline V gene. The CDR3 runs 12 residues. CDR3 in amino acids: CASSYGLGEQYF. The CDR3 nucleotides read TGTGCCAGCAGCTACGGCCTTGGCGAGCAGTACTTC.

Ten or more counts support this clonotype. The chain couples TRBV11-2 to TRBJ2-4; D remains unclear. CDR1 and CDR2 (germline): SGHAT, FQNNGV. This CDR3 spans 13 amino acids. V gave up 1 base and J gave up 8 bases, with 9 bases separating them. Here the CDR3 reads CASSLGGRDIQYF. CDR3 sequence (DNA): TGTGCCAGCAGCTTAGGAGGCCGGGACATTCAGTACTTC.

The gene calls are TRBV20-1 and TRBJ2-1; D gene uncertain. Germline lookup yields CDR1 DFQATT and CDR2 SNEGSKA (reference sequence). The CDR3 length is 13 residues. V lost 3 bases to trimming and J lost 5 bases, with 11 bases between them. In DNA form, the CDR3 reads TGCAGTGCTAGTATTCAGGCCAACAATGAGCAGTTCTTC. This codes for CSASIQANNEQFF.

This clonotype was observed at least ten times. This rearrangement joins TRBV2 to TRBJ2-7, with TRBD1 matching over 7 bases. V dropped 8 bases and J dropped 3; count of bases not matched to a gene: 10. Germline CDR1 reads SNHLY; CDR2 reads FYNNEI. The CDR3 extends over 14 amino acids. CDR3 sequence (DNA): TGTGCCAGCCATCCGACAGGGTTAGGCTACGAGCAGTACTTC. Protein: CASHPTGLGYEQYF.

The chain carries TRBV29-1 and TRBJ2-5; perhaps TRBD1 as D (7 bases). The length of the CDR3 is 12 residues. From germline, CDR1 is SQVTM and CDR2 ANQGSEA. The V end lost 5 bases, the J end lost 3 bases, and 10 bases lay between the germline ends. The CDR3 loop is CSVQGGEETQYF. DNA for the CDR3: TGCAGCGTTCAGGGGGGAGAAGAGACCCAGTACTTC.

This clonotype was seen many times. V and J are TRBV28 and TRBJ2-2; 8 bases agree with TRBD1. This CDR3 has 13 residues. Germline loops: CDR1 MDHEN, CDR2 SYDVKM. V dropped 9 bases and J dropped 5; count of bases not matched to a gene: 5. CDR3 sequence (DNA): TGTGCCAGTAGACAGGGGTCGACCGGGGAGCTGTTTTTT. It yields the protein CASRQGSTGELFF.

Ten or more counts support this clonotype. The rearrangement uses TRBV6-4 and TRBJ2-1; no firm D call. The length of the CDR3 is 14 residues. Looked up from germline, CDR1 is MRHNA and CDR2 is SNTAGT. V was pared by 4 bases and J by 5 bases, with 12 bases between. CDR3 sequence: CASSGTNIDNEQFF. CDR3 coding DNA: TGTGCCAGCAGTGGCACGAACATCGACAATGAGCAGTTCTTC.

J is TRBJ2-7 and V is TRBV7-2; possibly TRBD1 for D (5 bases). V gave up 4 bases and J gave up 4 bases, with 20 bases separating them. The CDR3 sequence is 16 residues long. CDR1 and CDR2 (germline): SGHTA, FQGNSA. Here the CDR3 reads CASSSGRAENKYEQYF. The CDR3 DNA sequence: TGTGCCAGCAGCTCAGGCAGGGCCGAAAACAAATACGAGCAGTACTTC.

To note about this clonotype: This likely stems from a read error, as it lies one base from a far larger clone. Here the CDR3 reads CASSYKTGTSHGYTF. DNA of the CDR3: TGTGCCAGCAGTTACAAGACAGGGACCAGCCATGGCTACACCTTC. J is TRBJ1-2 and V is TRBV12-3 or TRBV12-4, with 7 bases identical to TRBD1. This CDR3 spans 15 amino acids. The ends lost 4 bases at V and 6 bases at J; junction bases unmatched: 11.

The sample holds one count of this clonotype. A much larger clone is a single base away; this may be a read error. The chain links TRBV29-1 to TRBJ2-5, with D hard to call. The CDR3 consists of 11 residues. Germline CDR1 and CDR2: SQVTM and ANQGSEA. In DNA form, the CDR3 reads TGCAGCGTTGAATTTACGGAGACCCAGCACTTC. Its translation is CSVEFTETQHF. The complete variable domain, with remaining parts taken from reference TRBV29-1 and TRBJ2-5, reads SAVISQKPSRDICQRGTSLTIQCQVDSQVTMMFWYRQQPGQSLTLIATANQGSEATYESGFVIDKFPISRPNLTFSTLTVSNMSPEDSSIYLCSVEFTETQHFGPGTRLLVL.

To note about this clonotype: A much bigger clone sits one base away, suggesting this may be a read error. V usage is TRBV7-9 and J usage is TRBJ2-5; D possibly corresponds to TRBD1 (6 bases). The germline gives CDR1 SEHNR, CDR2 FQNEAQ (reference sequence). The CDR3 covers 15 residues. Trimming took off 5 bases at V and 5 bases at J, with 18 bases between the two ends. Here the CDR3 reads CASSGRASQGETQYF. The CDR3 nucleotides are TGTGCCAGCAGCGGGCGGGCGAGTCAGGGGGAGACCCAGTACTTC.

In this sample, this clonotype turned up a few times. CDR3 DNA sequence: TGCGCCAGCAGCCCGTCGCCGCCTAGCGGGAGGGAGACCCAGTACTTC. It specifies CASSPSPPSGRETQYF. The chain has TRBV4-1 and TRBJ2-5, with 11 bases fitting TRBD2. V dropped 4 bases and J dropped 5; count of bases not matched to a gene: 9. Germline CDR1 is MGHRA and CDR2 is YSYEKL. The CDR3 length is 16 residues.

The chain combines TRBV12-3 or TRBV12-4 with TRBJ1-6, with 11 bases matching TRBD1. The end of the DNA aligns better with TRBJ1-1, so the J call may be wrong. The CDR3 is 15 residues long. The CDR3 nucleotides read TGTGCCAGCAGTCGTCCGGGACAGGGGGGCATTGAAGCTTTCTTT. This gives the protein CASSRPGQGGIEAFF.

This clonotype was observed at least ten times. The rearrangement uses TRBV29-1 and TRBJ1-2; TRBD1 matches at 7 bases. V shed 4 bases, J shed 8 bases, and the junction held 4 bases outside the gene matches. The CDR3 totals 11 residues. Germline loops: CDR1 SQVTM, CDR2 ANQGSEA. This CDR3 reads CSVGQGYGYTF. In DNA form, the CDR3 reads TGCAGCGTTGGACAGGGATACGGCTACACCTTC.

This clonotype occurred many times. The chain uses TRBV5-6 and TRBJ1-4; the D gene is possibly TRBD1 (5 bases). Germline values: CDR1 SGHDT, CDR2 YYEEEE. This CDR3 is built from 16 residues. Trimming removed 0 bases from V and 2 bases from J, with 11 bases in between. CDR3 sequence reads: CASSLGGAQTNEKLFF. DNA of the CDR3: TGTGCCAGCAGCTTGGGTGGGGCGCAGACTAATGAAAAACTGTTTTTT.

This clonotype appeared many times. The CDR3 region is CASSIGADRVGNQPQHF. DNA for the CDR3: TGTGCCAGTAGTATAGGGGCGGACAGGGTCGGAAATCAGCCCCAGCATTTT. V and J are TRBV19 and TRBJ1-5; 8 bases line up with TRBD1. This CDR3 spans 17 amino acids. V trimming: 1 base; J trimming: 4 bases; junction bases outside the gene matches: 9. The germline V gene has CDR1 LNHDA and CDR2 SQIVND (reference sequence). Complete variable domain (other parts from reference TRBV19 and TRBJ1-5): DGGITQSPKYLFRKEGQNVTLSCEQNLNHDAMYWYRQDPGQGLRLIYYSQIVNDFQKGDIAEGYSVSREKKESFPLTVTSAQKNPTAFYLCASSIGADRVGNQPQHFGDGTRLSIL.

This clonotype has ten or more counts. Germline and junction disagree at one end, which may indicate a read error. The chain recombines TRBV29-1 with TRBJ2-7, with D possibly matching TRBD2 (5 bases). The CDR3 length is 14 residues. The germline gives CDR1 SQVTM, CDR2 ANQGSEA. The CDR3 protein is CSAEDRGSSYEQYF. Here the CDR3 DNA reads TGCAGCGCTGAAGACCGGGGATCCTCCTACGAGCAGTACTTC.